The next 17 T cell receptor beta chains were all read from a single sample in a study of blood T cell repertoires in COVID-19 (dated by TCRdb to about 2020). Libraries were prepared through the immunoSEQ multiplex PCR assay. Imported from immuneACCESS, the table was reduced by TCRdb to in-frame sequences with V and J called. These copies leave out some clones; in studies compared against another copy, an unresolved V gene accounts for under half, and the cause of the remainder is not known. This sample has roughly 500,000 clones in its table, and roughly 89% of those were observed once. Clones ranked in the top ten supply approximately 0.9% of the sample. Sequenced input: peripheral blood. These receptors all stem from a man aged 18 to 30 with COVID-19, enrolled during active disease.

The chain couples TRBV13 to TRBJ2-1, with 9 nucleotides matching TRBD2. Trimming cost V 5 bases and J 0 bases; bases outside gene matches: 11. This CDR3 has 18 residues. Looked up from germline, CDR1 is PRHDT and CDR2 is FYEKMQ (reference sequence). The CDR3 DNA is TGTGCCAGCAGCCTGCGGGCTAGCGGGAAGGTCTCCTACAATGAGCAGTTCTTC. Its translation is CASSLRASGKVSYNEQFF.

The J gene is TRBJ2-7, the V gene TRBV6-2 or TRBV6-3, with D possibly matching TRBD1 (5 bases). CDR1 is MNHEY, CDR2 SVGEGT, per germline. The length of the CDR3 is 15 residues. V was pared by 5 bases and J by 2 bases, with 16 bases between. This CDR3 reads CASSRAGYITYEQYF. CDR3 DNA: TGTGCCAGCAGTAGAGCAGGGTATATCACCTACGAGCAGTACTTC.

This clone was seen just once. The chain is built from TRBV27 and TRBJ2-1; TRBD1 agrees at 9 bases. Germline V gene data show CDR1 as MNHEY and CDR2 as SMNVEV (reference sequence). With V trimmed by 9 bases and J by 4 bases, 7 bases remained unmatched. This CDR3 comprises 14 residues. Written as DNA, the CDR3 is TGTGCCAGTCAACCGGGACAGGGATACAATGAGCAGTTCTTC. Translation gives CASQPGQGYNEQFF.

The genes are TRBV7-9 and TRBJ2-1; D not resolved. Germline V CDR1 and CDR2: SEHNR, FQNEAQ (reference sequence). This CDR3 is built from 12 residues. Trimming shortened V by 4 bases and J by 9 bases, and 10 bases separated the two germline ends. CDR3: CASSSSLGEQFF. DNA for the CDR3: TGTGCCAGCAGCTCCTCTCTAGGTGAGCAGTTCTTC.

The chain links TRBV5-1 to TRBJ2-7; TRBD2 aligns across 7 bases. The CDR3 spans 16 residues. V trimming: 0 bases; J trimming: 0 bases; junction bases outside the gene matches: 6. The V gene's germline CDR1 is SGHRS and CDR2 YFSETQ. The CDR3 nucleotides are TGCGCCAGCAGCTTGGGGGTAGCGGGCCCCTCCTACGAGCAGTACTTC. Protein: CASSLGVAGPSYEQYF.

This chain joins TRBV1 and TRBJ1-4; the D call in the table, TRBD1, was not verified against the DNA. TRBV1 is a listed pseudogene. The CDR3 sequence is 13 residues long. CDR3 DNA sequence: TGCACCAGCAGCCGACAGGGTAGTGAAAAACTGTTTTTT. Amino acid sequence: CTSSRQGSEKLFF.

The chain links TRBV4-1 to TRBJ2-2, with TRBD2 identical over 8 bases. With 1 base clipped from V and 1 base from J, the junction kept 2 bases outside the gene matches. The CDR3 length is 16 residues. Germline V gene lookup returns CDR1 MGHRA and CDR2 YSYEKL. The CDR3 here is CASSQVLAVNTGELFF. CDR3 DNA sequence: TGCGCCAGCAGCCAAGTACTAGCGGTGAACACCGGGGAGCTGTTTTTT.

This chain connects TRBV6-1 to TRBJ2-2, with a possible D match to TRBD2 (5 bases). CDR1 and CDR2 (germline): MNHNS, SASEGT. V lost 6 bases and J 6 bases, leaving 5 bases between the germline ends. The CDR3 length is 11 residues. Here the CDR3 reads CASRGAGELFF. Written as DNA, the CDR3 is TGTGCCAGCAGGGGAGCCGGGGAGCTGTTTTTT.

In nucleotides, the CDR3 is TGTGCCAGCACCCCAAGGGGAAAAATCCGACCTGAAGCTTTCTTT. The encoded protein is CASTPRGKIRPEAFF. The V gene is TRBV6-5, the J gene TRBJ1-1, with D tentatively TRBD1 (5 bases). CDR3 length: 15 amino acids. V was clipped by 7 bases and J by 6 bases, with 21 bases between them. Germline lookup yields CDR1 MNHEY and CDR2 SVGAGI.

The V gene is TRBV30, the J gene TRBJ2-7; 7 nucleotides align to TRBD1. CDR1 is GTSNPN and CDR2 is SVGIG in the germline V gene (reference sequence). Germline trimming cut 3 bases from V and 4 bases from J; bases unmatched to any gene: 6. The CDR3 consists of 13 residues. Written as DNA, the CDR3 is TGTGCCTGGAGCCTGGGACAGAATTACGAGCAGTACTTC. Translating gives CAWSLGQNYEQYF.

The genes are TRBV6-6 and TRBJ2-2; no firm D call. The V and J ends lost 5 bases and 8 bases respectively, with 21 bases between them. CDR3 length: 16 amino acids. CDR1 and CDR2 (germline): MNHNY, SVGAGI (reference sequence). The CDR3 sequence is CASSRRTPSQRGELFF. In DNA form, the CDR3 reads TGTGCCAGCAGTCGACGTACGCCCTCCCAGCGAGGGGAGCTGTTTTTT.

This rearrangement joins TRBV19 to TRBJ1-6; D perhaps matches TRBD1 (5 bases). Looked up from germline, CDR1 is LNHDA and CDR2 is SQIVND (reference sequence). V was cut by 1 base and J by 9 bases, with 16 bases left in between. The CDR3 loop spans 16 amino acids. In nucleotides, the CDR3 is TGTGCCAGTAGTATAGGTCGGCAGGGTGATGGTTCACCCCTCCACTTT. It codes for CASSIGRQGDGSPLHF.

The genes are TRBV13 and TRBJ2-7; 7 bases fit TRBD1. CDR1 is PRHDT, CDR2 FYEKMQ, per germline (reference sequence). The CDR3 loop spans 14 amino acids. V dropped 6 bases and J dropped 0; count of bases not matched to a gene: 5. This CDR3 reads CASRNRDSSYEQYF. The CDR3 bases are TGTGCCAGCAGGAACCGGGACAGCTCCTACGAGCAGTACTTC.

The V gene is TRBV19, the J gene TRBJ2-7; possibly TRBD1 for D (7 bases). Between the trimmed V and J ends, which lost 3 bases and 2 bases, there was a span of 11 bases. The CDR3 runs to 14 residues. From germline, CDR1 is LNHDA and CDR2 SQIVND (reference sequence). This chain's CDR3 is CASSIGRGAYEQYF. Written as DNA, the CDR3 is TGTGCCAGTAGTATCGGCAGGGGGGCCTACGAGCAGTACTTC. The whole variable domain, filled in from reference TRBV19 and TRBJ2-7, reads DGGITQSPKYLFRKEGQNVTLSCEQNLNHDAMYWYRQDPGQGLRLIYYSQIVNDFQKGDIAEGYSVSREKKESFPLTVTSAQKNPTAFYLCASSIGRGAYEQYFGPGTRLTVT.

This clone was observed a single time. The CDR3 nucleotides read TGTGCCAGTAGTATAGTTTGGCCAGCGTATAGCAATCAGCCCCAGCATTTT. It yields the protein CASSIVWPAYSNQPQHF. The V and J genes are TRBV19 and TRBJ1-5; the D is unclear. The CDR3 runs to 17 residues. Trimming stripped 1 base from V and 0 bases from J, with 13 bases between. Germline assignment: CDR1 LNHDA and CDR2 SQIVND (reference sequence).

The chain is built from TRBV20-1 and TRBJ1-1; possible D gene TRBD1, 5 bases. The CDR3 runs 11 residues. The germline V gene encodes CDR1 DFQATT and CDR2 SNEGSKA (reference sequence). V lost 7 bases and J lost 5, with 11 bases in between. In nucleotides, the CDR3 is TGCAGTGACGGGACTTCGACTGAAGCTTTCTTT. Translated: CSDGTSTEAFF.

V and J are TRBV9 and TRBJ2-5; the match to TRBD2 covers 12 bases. Losses at the gene ends were 5 bases for V and 0 bases for J; bases not matched to a gene: 11. This CDR3 region has 18 residues. Germline lookup yields CDR1 SGDLS and CDR2 YYNGEE. The CDR3 region has the DNA TGTGCCAGCAGTCGAGGACTAGCGGGGCATCGCGACCAAGAGACCCAGTACTTC. It encodes CASSRGLAGHRDQETQYF.